The 20 T cell receptor beta chains below were found in one sample sequenced in a study of T cells in Graves' hyperthyroidism and ophthalmopathy. TCR beta CDR3 sequences were amplified from RNA transcripts. TCR CDR3 underwent first-round RT-PCR with the HTBI primer set. TCRdb itself ran the multiplex PCR reads through MiXCR, one entry per CDR3 protein. The top ten clones hold under 7.5% of a sample with approximately 560,000 distinct CDR3 sequences, less than 20% of them seen once. The sequenced material came from blood. These receptors were obtained from a woman younger than 45 with Graves' hyperthyroidism.

With regard to this clonotype: This may be a read error: a much more frequent sequence differs by one nucleotide. The chain joins TRBV15 to TRBJ2-1; no firm D call. V lost 0 bases and J 5 bases, leaving 5 bases between the germline ends. This CDR3 contains 13 residues. Germline values: CDR1 LNHNV, CDR2 YYDKDF (reference sequence). The CDR3 sequence is CATSRDMHNEQFF. The CDR3 bases are TGTGCCACCAGCAGAGATATGCACAATGAGCAGTTCTTC.

This clonotype was seen at least ten times. The V call is TRBV10-3, the J call TRBJ2-5, with D possibly being TRBD1 or TRBD2 (7 bases each). The length of the CDR3 is 15 residues. Between the trimmed V and J ends, which lost 3 bases and 5 bases, there was a span of 16 bases. Germline V lookup: CDR1 ENHRY, CDR2 SYGVKD. The CDR3 is CAISDRGGSSETQYF. The CDR3 bases are TGTGCCATCAGTGACAGGGGGGGCTCATCGGAGACCCAGTACTTC.

V is TRBV19 and J is TRBJ1-1; TRBD1 aligns across 8 bases. J was trimmed by 3 bases and V by 5 bases; bases with no gene match: 5. The CDR3 spans 14 residues. Germline V gives CDR1 LNHDA, CDR2 SQIVND (reference sequence). The CDR3: CASSRQGRDTEAFF. The CDR3 DNA follows: TGTGCCAGTAGTCGACAGGGGAGGGACACTGAAGCTTTCTTT.

The table lists this clonotype with a few counts. The chain carries TRBV30 and TRBJ2-5, with 9 bases aligning to TRBD2. The CDR3 contains 17 residues. Germline CDR1 GTSNPN, CDR2 SVGIG (reference sequence). The junction had 12 bases not matched to a gene; V was cut back by 1 base and J by 3 bases. CDR3 sequence (DNA): TGTGCCTGGAGTGCCCCCCAGACTAGCGGAGCTAAAGAGACCCAGTACTTC. Protein product: CAWSAPQTSGAKETQYF.

This clonotype was counted a few times. The chain uses TRBV3-1 and TRBJ2-1; 11 nucleotides align to TRBD2. Germline assignment: CDR1 LGHDT and CDR2 YNNKEL (reference sequence). V lost 2 bases and J lost 3; bases outside the gene matches: 9. CDR3 length: 18 amino acids. The CDR3 sequence is CASSQQRTSGFFYNEQFF. The CDR3 DNA follows: TGTGCCAGCAGCCAACAGCGGACTAGCGGGTTCTTCTACAATGAGCAGTTCTTC.

This sequence joins TRBV10-3 and TRBJ2-1; tentative D call: TRBD2 (6 bases). Germline CDR1 is ENHRY and CDR2 is SYGVKD. Trimming pared 7 bases from V and 1 base from J, leaving 35 bases between. There are 22 residues in the CDR3. DNA of the CDR3: TGTGCCATCACTGCGGCGGGGCCTACCGGCACCGGGGTACCGGGTTCCTACAATGAGCAGTTCTTC. Translated, it gives CAITAAGPTGTGVPGSYNEQFF.

J is TRBJ2-7 and V is TRBV18; D call uncertain. V lost 3 bases, J lost 3 bases, and 9 bases lay in between. Germline assignment: CDR1 KGHSH and CDR2 LQKENI. The CDR3 has 13 amino acids. The CDR3, as DNA: TGTGCCAGCTCACCGGGGAAATTCTACGAGCAGTACTTC. This sequence encodes CASSPGKFYEQYF.

The table lists this clonotype with many counts. This chain joins TRBV2 and TRBJ2-6; D uncertain. The CDR3 spans 16 residues. V lost 9 bases and J lost 2, with 17 bases in between. The germline CDR1 and CDR2 sequences are SNHLY and FYNNEI. CDR3 DNA sequence: TGTGCCAGTAGTCTAATGGGGTTGGCTGGGGCCAACGTCCTGACTTTC. It yields the protein CASSLMGLAGANVLTF.

This clonotype was recorded a few times. The gene calls are TRBV6-2 or TRBV6-3 and TRBJ2-1; 8 bases map to TRBD2. Germline trimming cut 0 bases from V and 6 bases from J; bases unmatched to any gene: 10. The CDR3 has 17 amino acids. Germline V gives CDR1 MNHEY, CDR2 SVGEGT. CDR3 DNA sequence: TGTGCCAGCAGTTACTCGAGCCGGGGGGGACACGGCAATGAGCAGTTCTTC. This translates into CASSYSSRGGHGNEQFF.

This clonotype was found many times. The V call is TRBV5-5, the J call TRBJ2-3; the match to TRBD2 covers 8 bases. Germline CDR1 SGHKS, CDR2 YYEKEE (reference sequence). The CDR3 is 14 amino acids. Trimming at V came to 2 bases and at J to 2 bases, leaving 1 base not matched to a gene. The CDR3 nucleotides are TGTGCCAGCAGCTTACTAGCGGCCACAGATACGCAGTATTTT. It is translated as CASSLLAATDTQYF.

The V gene is TRBV30, the J gene TRBJ2-3; D not resolved. The CDR3 runs to 13 residues. Trimming left V 2 bases short and J 2 bases short, with 8 bases between. Germline loops: CDR1 GTSNPN, CDR2 SVGIG (reference sequence). The CDR3 nucleotides read TGTGCCTGGAGTCTTGGAGTCACAGATACGCAGTATTTT. Protein: CAWSLGVTDTQYF.

This clonotype was observed at least ten times. This rearrangement joins TRBV18 to TRBJ2-3; 10 nucleotides match TRBD1. This CDR3 is 16 amino acids long. J lost 4 bases, V lost 5 bases, and 9 bases had no gene match. Germline CDR1 and CDR2: KGHSH and LQKENI. CDR3 coding DNA: TGTGCCAGCTCAGCCCGGGACAGGGGTGTAGCAGATACGCAGTATTTT. It encodes CASSARDRGVADTQYF.

Many counts were recorded for this clonotype. V usage is TRBV7-6 and J usage is TRBJ1-1, with unresolved D. In germline, CDR1 is SGHVS, CDR2 FNYEAQ. This CDR3 has 13 residues. Trimming left V 6 bases short and J 8 bases short, with 16 bases between. Here the CDR3 reads CASSRAEGGEAFF. The CDR3 nucleotides are TGTGCCAGCAGTCGCGCGGAAGGTGGAGAAGCTTTCTTT.

This clonotype has ten or more counts. The chain is built from TRBV6-1 and TRBJ2-2; D remains ambiguous. V shed 5 bases and J shed 7 bases, with 8 bases lying between them. Germline lookup yields CDR1 MNHNS and CDR2 SASEGT. The CDR3 is 12 residues long. CDR3 amino acids: CASSYLRGELFF. The CDR3 nucleotides read TGTGCCAGCAGTTATCTCCGCGGGGAGCTGTTTTTT.

This rearrangement joins TRBV29-1 to TRBJ2-2; D perhaps matches TRBD1 (6 bases). The ends were cut back, 8 bases at V and 6 bases at J, with 16 bases in the middle. CDR1 SQVTM and CDR2 ANQGSEA come from the germline V gene. The CDR3 loop spans 13 amino acids. The CDR3 DNA is TGCAGCTTCTCTCGAGGGGGTTCCGGGGAGCTGTTTTTT. Protein: CSFSRGGSGELFF.

CDR3 DNA: TGTGCTAGTGGTTTCCAAGCCGGGACAGGGGGCTCTCACACTGAAGCTTTCTTT. Residues: CASGFQAGTGGSHTEAFF. The chain carries TRBV12-5 and TRBJ1-1; 12 bases align to TRBD1. The J segment lost 3 bases and the V segment lost 3 bases, leaving 11 bases of the junction unmatched. This CDR3 is built from 18 residues. The germline V gene encodes CDR1 LGHNT and CDR2 FRNRAP.

This clonotype has a count of ten or more. The chain recombines TRBV12-3 or TRBV12-4 with TRBJ2-7; D may be TRBD1 or TRBD2 (5 bases each). This CDR3 has 13 amino acids. V lost 5 bases and J 0 bases, leaving 8 bases between the germline ends. CDR3 loop: CASSGGLSYEQYF. In DNA, the CDR3 is TGTGCCAGCAGTGGGGGTCTCTCCTACGAGCAGTACTTC.

Many counts were recorded for this clonotype. The chain uses TRBV18 and TRBJ2-3; D gene uncertain. Germline V lookup: CDR1 KGHSH, CDR2 LQKENI. The CDR3 consists of 15 residues. V was shortened by 3 bases and J by 0 bases, with 10 bases between the two germline ends. The CDR3 region is CASSPRLGSTDTQYF. CDR3 sequence (DNA): TGTGCCAGCTCACCCCGATTGGGTAGCACAGATACGCAGTATTTT.

This clonotype was counted at least ten times. The genes are TRBV7-3 and TRBJ2-1, with TRBD2 matching 7 bases. Trimming took 5 bases from V and 5 from J; bases not matched to a gene: 12. The CDR3 loop spans 16 amino acids. Germline CDR1 SGHTA, CDR2 FQGTGA. As DNA, the CDR3 is TGTGCCAGCAGCGTGACTAGAGCGGGGATTGACAATGAGCAGTTCTTC. Protein: CASSVTRAGIDNEQFF. The full variable domain, its missing parts supplied by reference TRBV7-3 and TRBJ2-1, is GAGVSQTPSNKVTEKGKYVELRCDPISGHTALYWYRQSLGQGPEFLIYFQGTGAADDSGLPNDRFFAVRPEGSVSTLKIQRTERGDSAVYLCASSVTRAGIDNEQFFGPGTRLTVL.

This clonotype was seen ten or more times. The chain links TRBV30 to TRBJ1-2, with D uncertain. The germline gives CDR1 GTSNPN, CDR2 SVGIG (reference sequence). Trimming pared 0 bases from V and 6 bases from J, leaving 14 bases between. The CDR3 covers 14 residues. The CDR3 DNA reads as TGTGCCTGGAGTGTCACTCGGGTGGGGAATGGCTACACCTTC. Protein product: CAWSVTRVGNGYTF. The variable domain in full, with the rest retrieved from reference TRBV30 and TRBJ1-2, is SQTIHQWPATLVQPVGSPLSLECTVEGTSNPNLYWYRQAAGRGLQLLFYSVGIGQISSEVPQNLSASRPQDRQFILSSKKLLLSDSGFYLCAWSVTRVGNGYTFGSGTRLTVV.